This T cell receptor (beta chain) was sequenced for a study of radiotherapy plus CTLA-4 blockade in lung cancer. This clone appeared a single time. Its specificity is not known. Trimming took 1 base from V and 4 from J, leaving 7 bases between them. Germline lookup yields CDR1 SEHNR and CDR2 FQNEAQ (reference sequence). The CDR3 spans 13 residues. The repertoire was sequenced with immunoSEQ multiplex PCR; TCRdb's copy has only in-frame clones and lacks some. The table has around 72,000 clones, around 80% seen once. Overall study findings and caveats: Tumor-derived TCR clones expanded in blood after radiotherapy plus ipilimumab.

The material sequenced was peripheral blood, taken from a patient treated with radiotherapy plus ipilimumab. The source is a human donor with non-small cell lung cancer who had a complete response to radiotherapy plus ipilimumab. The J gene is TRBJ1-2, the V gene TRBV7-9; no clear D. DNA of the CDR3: TGTGCCAGCAGCTTAGGGACGACCTATGGCTACACCTTC. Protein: CASSLGTTYGYTF.